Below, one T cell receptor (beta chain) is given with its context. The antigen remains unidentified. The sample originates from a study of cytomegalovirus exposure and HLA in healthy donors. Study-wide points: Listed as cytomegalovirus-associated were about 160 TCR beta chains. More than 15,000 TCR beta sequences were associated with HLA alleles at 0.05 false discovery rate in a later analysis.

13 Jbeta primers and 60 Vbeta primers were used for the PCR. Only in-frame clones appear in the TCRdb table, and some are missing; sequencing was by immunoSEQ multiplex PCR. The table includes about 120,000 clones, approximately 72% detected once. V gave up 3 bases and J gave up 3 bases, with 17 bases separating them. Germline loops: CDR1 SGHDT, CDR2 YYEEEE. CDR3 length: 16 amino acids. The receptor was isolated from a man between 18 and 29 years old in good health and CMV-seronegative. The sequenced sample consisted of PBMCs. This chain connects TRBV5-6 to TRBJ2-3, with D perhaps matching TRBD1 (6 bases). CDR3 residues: CASSYDPRGMTDTQYF. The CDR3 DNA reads TGTGCCAGCAGCTATGATCCTAGGGGGATGACAGATACGCAGTATTTT.